These 5 T cell receptor beta chains share one sample of origin, sequenced in a study of vaccination and CD4 T cells after COVID-19. Antigens for these TCRs are unknown. Oncomine TCR Beta short-read sequencing was applied to DNA from cultured CD4+ T cells. MiXCR, applied by TCRdb to the PCR reads, yields one record per CDR3 protein. The profile covers tens of thousands of distinct CDR3 sequences, with roughly 58% appearing a single time and approximately 2.8% taken by the ten largest. Treatment reported: roughly 10-day PBMC culture with coronavirus spike peptide pools or control peptides (ViraFEST assay). Sequenced input: CD4+ T cells from blood, cultured in vitro. The receptors here all came from a human donor who had recovered from COVID-19.

The chain has TRBV2 and TRBJ2-2, with 7 bases fitting TRBD1. There are 15 residues in the CDR3. The V gene's germline CDR1 is SNHLY and CDR2 FYNNEI. With 6 bases clipped from V and 5 bases from J, the junction kept 9 bases outside the gene matches. The CDR3 protein is CASRTGTVSTGELFF. CDR3 bases: TGTGCCAGCAGGACCGGGACAGTCTCGACCGGGGAGCTGTTTTTT.

The J gene is TRBJ1-2, the V gene TRBV19, with D possibly TRBD1 on 5 matching bases. Deletions cut 7 bases from V and 4 bases from J, with 22 bases between. The CDR3 spans 16 residues. Germline loops: CDR1 LNHDA, CDR2 SQIVND (reference sequence). The CDR3: CASNPFGAGGGYGYTF. DNA for the CDR3: TGTGCCAGTAACCCCTTCGGAGCGGGGGGTGGCTATGGCTACACCTTC.

This chain links TRBV12-3 or TRBV12-4 with TRBJ2-3; possible D gene TRBD2, 5 bases. Trimming took 5 bases from V and 3 from J, leaving 9 bases between them. The length of the CDR3 is 13 residues. CDR3 amino acids: CASSNRGTDTQYF. The CDR3 DNA sequence: TGTGCCAGCAGTAACCGAGGGACAGATACGCAGTATTTT.

The CDR3 DNA follows: TGTGCCAGCAGCTTTCTTTCTAGGGACACTGAAGCTTTCTTT. Its protein is CASSFLSRDTEAFF. The J gene is TRBJ1-1, the V gene TRBV7-9, with D uncertain. Looked up from germline, CDR1 is SEHNR and CDR2 is FQNEAQ (reference sequence). Trimming stripped 3 bases from V and 3 bases from J, with 11 bases between. The CDR3 loop spans 14 amino acids. The entire variable domain, with the rest obtained from reference TRBV7-9 and TRBJ1-1, is as follows: DTGVSQNPRHKITKRGQNVTFRCDPISEHNRLYWYRQTLGQGPEFLTYFQNEAQLEKSRLLSDRFSAERPKGSFSTLEIQRTEQGDSAMYLCASSFLSRDTEAFFGQGTRLTVV.

The chain uses TRBV7-3 and TRBJ2-1; unclear D gene. CDR3 length equals 14 residues. The V gene's germline CDR1 is SGHTA and CDR2 FQGTGA. Trimming cost V 0 bases and J 4 bases, with 7 bases left between them. CDR3 protein: CASSLTTDYNEQFF. For the CDR3, the DNA is TGTGCCAGCAGCTTAACGACGGATTACAATGAGCAGTTCTTC.